Listed below are T cell receptor beta chains from one sample, sequenced in a study of blood T cell repertoires in COVID-19. Measured with immunoSEQ multiplex PCR; TCRdb has only the in-frame clones, and not every one. The sample yields 250,000 to 300,000 clones, around 91% seen once. The specimen sequenced was peripheral blood. Receptors originate from a woman aged 55-69 years with acute or convalescent COVID-19. Both conserved end residues are part of each CDR3. Fields, in order: J gene, D gene, V gene, clone size, CDR3 protein, CDR3 DNA. D genes are given only for firm matches. Rows may omit the clone size; those that give it use once, few, many or a size class.

>TRBJ2-1|TRBD2|TRBV29-1|NA
CSVALRLAGVEQFF
TGCAGCGTTGCGCTTAGACTAGCGGGAGTTGAGCAGTTCTTC
>TRBJ2-7|NA|TRBV7-8|NA
CASSRDAYSYEQYF
TGTGCCAGCAGCCGAGACGCCTACTCCTACGAGCAGTACTTC
>TRBJ1-3|NA|TRBV18|NA
CASSPLQVSSGNTIYF
TGTGCCAGCTCACCACTGCAGGTGAGCTCTGGAAACACCATATATTTT
>TRBJ1-3|NA|TRBV19|NA
CASTIGRADGNTIYF
TGTGCCAGTACGATAGGCAGGGCTGACGGAAACACCATATATTTT
>TRBJ2-7|NA|TRBV5-6|once
CASSLGRVSYEQYF
TGTGCCAGCAGCTTGGGTCGGGTCTCCTACGAGCAGTACTTC
>TRBJ2-2|NA|TRBV9|NA
CASSVEIPQDTGELFF
TGTGCCAGCAGCGTAGAAATACCCCAGGACACCGGGGAGCTGTTTTTT
>TRBJ2-7|NA|TRBV11-2|NA
CASSLREITSYEQYF
TGTGCCAGCAGCTTGAGAGAGATTACCTCCTACGAGCAGTACTTC
>TRBJ2-1|NA|TRBV29-1|once
CSVVVRAINEQFF
TGCAGCGTTGTCGTCAGGGCAATCAATGAGCAGTTCTTC
>TRBJ1-5|NA|TRBV28|NA
CASSLPGVDQPQHF
TGTGCCAGCAGTTTGCCCGGGGTGGATCAGCCCCAGCATTTT
>TRBJ2-3|TRBD2|TRBV5-6|NA
CASSLALAGVIFPDTQYF
TGTGCCAGCAGCTTGGCTCTAGCGGGAGTTATATTTCCAGATACGCAGTATTTT
>TRBJ1-2|NA|TRBV5-1|NA
CASSPIDRPTNNYGYTF
TGCGCCAGCAGCCCAATCGACAGGCCCACTAATAACTATGGCTACACCTTC
>TRBJ1-2|TRBD1|TRBV24-1|few
CATSDSRTGGGGYTF
TGTGCCACCAGTGATTCCCGGACAGGGGGGGGTGGCTACACCTTC
>TRBJ1-3|TRBD1|TRBV9|NA
CASSEQGSFTPGNTIYF
TGTGCCAGCAGCGAACAGGGGTCGTTTACCCCTGGAAACACCATATATTTT
>TRBJ2-1|NA|TRBV4-3|NA
CASSHFQGGNNEQFF
TGCGCCAGCAGCCACTTCCAGGGGGGTAACAATGAGCAGTTCTTC
>TRBJ1-2|TRBD1|TRBV7-2|NA
CASRSGQGAPYGYTF
TGTGCCAGCAGGTCGGGACAGGGGGCCCCCTATGGCTACACCTTC
>TRBJ2-6|NA|TRBV3-1/TRBV3-2|NA
CASSLPTGTGANVLTF
TGTGCCAGCAGCCTACCGACTGGCACTGGGGCCAACGTCCTGACTTTC
>TRBJ2-1|NA|TRBV14|NA
CASSLYSGPPYNEQFF
TGTGCCAGCAGCCTTTATAGCGGCCCACCCTACAATGAGCAGTTCTTC
>TRBJ1-2|TRBD1|TRBV19|once
CASRHGTGTLYGYTF
TGTGCCAGTAGGCACGGGACAGGGACTCTCTATGGCTACACCTTC
>TRBJ1-5|NA|TRBV7-3|NA
CASSLYGGQPQHF
TGTGCCAGCAGCTTATACGGGGGTCAGCCCCAGCATTTT
>TRBJ2-2|TRBD2|TRBV5-4|NA
CASSLSGLEVTGELFF
TGTGCCAGCAGCTTGAGCGGACTAGAGGTTACCGGGGAGCTGTTTTTT
>TRBJ2-3|TRBD2|TRBV4-2|NA
CASSQETSGGADTQYF
TGTGCCAGCAGCCAAGAGACTAGCGGGGGTGCAGATACGCAGTATTTT
>TRBJ2-3|NA|TRBV11-1|NA
CASSSDGVETDTQYF
TGTGCCAGCAGCTCAGACGGGGTTGAAACAGATACGCAGTATTTT
>TRBJ1-5|TRBD1|TRBV19|NA
CASTQTGVLNQPQHF
TGTGCCAGTACCCAGACAGGGGTCCTAAATCAGCCCCAGCATTTT
>TRBJ1-6|NA|TRBV4-3|NA
CASSQARGGYSPLHF
TGCGCCAGCAGCCAAGCACGGGGGGGGTATTCACCCCTCCACTTT
>TRBJ2-5|TRBD1|TRBV7-2|NA
CASSLRQGSETQYF
TGTGCCAGCAGCCTCCGACAGGGTTCAGAGACCCAGTACTTC
>TRBJ1-2|TRBD1|TRBV12-3/TRBV12-4|NA
CASSVTGGYGYTF
TGTGCCAGCAGTGTGACAGGGGGGTATGGCTACACCTTC
>TRBJ1-1|NA|TRBV5-4|NA
CASSSGGYGVNTEAFF
TGTGCCAGCAGCTCGGGCGGGTACGGCGTTAACACTGAAGCTTTCTTT
>TRBJ2-3|TRBD2|TRBV6-4|once
CASREILAGGRESTDTQYF
TGTGCCAGCAGGGAGATACTAGCGGGAGGCCGGGAAAGCACAGATACGCAGTATTTT
>TRBJ1-2|NA|TRBV28|NA
CASLREGTYGYTF
TGTGCCAGCCTCCGGGAGGGCACTTATGGCTACACCTTC
>TRBJ1-2|NA|TRBV19|NA
CASSISGYGYTF
TGTGCCAGTAGTATATCCGGGTATGGCTACACCTTC
>TRBJ2-3|NA|TRBV5-1|NA
CASSPREGASTDTQYF
TGCGCCAGCAGCCCGCGGGAAGGAGCTAGCACAGATACGCAGTATTTT